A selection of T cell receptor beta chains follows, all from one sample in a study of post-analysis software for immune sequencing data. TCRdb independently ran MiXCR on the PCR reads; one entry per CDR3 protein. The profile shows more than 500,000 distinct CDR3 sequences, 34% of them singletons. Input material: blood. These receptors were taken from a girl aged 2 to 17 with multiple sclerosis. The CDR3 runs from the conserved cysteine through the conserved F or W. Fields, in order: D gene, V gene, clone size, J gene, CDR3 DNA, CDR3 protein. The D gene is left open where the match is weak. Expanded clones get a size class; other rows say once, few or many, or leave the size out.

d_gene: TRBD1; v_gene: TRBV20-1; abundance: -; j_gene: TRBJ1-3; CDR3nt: TGCAGTGCTAAAACAGGGGGACGTAACACCATATATTTT; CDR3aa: CSAKTGGRNTIYF
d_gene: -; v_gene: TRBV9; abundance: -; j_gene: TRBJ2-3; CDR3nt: TGTGCCAGCAACGTAGCCCCCGCGGCAGATACGCAGTATTTT; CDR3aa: CASNVAPAADTQYF
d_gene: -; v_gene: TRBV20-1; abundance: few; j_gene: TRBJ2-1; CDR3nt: TGCAGTGCTCTCCAGGGGGGGGGATCTCCCAATGAGCAGTTCTTC; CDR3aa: CSALQGGGSPNEQFF
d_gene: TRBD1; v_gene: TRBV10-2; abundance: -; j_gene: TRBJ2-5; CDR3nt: TGCGCCAGCAGTGTGAGGGGGCCGAAAGAGACCCAGTACTTC; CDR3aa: CASSVRGPKETQYF
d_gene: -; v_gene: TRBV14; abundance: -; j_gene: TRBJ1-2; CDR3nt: TGTGCCAGCAGCCAAGTGTTTGGGGCAGGGGCTCATGGCTACACCTTC; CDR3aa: CASSQVFGAGAHGYTF
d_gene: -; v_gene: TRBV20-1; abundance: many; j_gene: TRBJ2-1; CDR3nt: TGCAGTGCTAGAGGCAAAGCGTATTATCACAATGAGCAGTTCTTC; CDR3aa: CSARGKAYYHNEQFF
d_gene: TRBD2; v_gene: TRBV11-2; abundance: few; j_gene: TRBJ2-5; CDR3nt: TGTGCCAGCAGCTTAGGGCTAGCGGGGGGCGCCCAAGAGACCCAGTACTTC; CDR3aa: CASSLGLAGGAQETQYF
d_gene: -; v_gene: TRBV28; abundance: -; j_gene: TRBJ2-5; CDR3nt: TGTGCCAGCAGGCCGACAGTTCTACAAGAGACCCAGTACTTC; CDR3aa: CASRPTVLQETQYF
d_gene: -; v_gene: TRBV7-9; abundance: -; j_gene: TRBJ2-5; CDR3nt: TGTGCCAGCAGCCACGGGACCCTGGTGGAAGAGACCCAGTACTTC; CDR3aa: CASSHGTLVEETQYF
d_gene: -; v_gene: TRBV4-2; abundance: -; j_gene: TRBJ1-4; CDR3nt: TGTGCCAGCAGCCAAGATCCCCGGGCTAATAATGAAAAACGGTTTTTT; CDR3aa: CASSQDPRANNEKRFF
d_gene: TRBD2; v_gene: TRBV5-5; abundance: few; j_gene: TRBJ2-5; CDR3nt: TGTGCCAGCAGCTTCGGGACTAGCGGGGGGCCGGGTCAAGAGACCCAGTACTTC; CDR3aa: CASSFGTSGGPGQETQYF
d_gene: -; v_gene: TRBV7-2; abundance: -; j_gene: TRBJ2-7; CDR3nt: TGTGCCAGCAGCTTAGTCAGGGGAGTATCCTACGAGCAGTACTTC; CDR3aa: CASSLVRGVSYEQYF
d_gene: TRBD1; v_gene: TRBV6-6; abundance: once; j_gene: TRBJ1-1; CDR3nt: TGTGCCAGCAGTAAGGGACAGGCGGTGACTGAAGCTTTCTTT; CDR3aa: CASSKGQAVTEAFF
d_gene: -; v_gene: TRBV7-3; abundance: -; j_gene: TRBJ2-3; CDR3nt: TGTGCCAGCAGCTTCGTCGGGGGGCCCACAGATACGCAGTATTTT; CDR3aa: CASSFVGGPTDTQYF
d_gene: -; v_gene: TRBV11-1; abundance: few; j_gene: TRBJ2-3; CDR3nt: TGTGCCAGCAGGCGGACGGAGAGGTCAGATACGCAGTATTTT; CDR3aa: CASRRTERSDTQYF
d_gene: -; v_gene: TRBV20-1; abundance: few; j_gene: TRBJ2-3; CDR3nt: TGCAGTGCTAGAGATCGCCTGGCTGCTGGCACAGATACGCAGTATTTT; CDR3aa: CSARDRLAAGTDTQYF
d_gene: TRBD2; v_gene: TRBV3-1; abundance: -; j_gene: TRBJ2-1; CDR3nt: TGTGCCAGCAGCCAAGGTGTAGCGGGCTACAATGAGCAGTTCTTC; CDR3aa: CASSQGVAGYNEQFF
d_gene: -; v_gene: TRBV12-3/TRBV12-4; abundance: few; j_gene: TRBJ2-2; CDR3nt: TGTGCCAGCAGTTTAAAGAACACCGGGGAGCTGTTTTTT; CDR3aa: CASSLKNTGELFF
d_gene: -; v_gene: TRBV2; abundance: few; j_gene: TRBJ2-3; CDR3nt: TGTGCCAGCAGTGGCGAACAGATTCGCACAGATACGCAGTATTTT; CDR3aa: CASSGEQIRTDTQYF
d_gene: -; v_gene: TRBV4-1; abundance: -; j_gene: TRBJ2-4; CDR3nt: TGCGCCAGCAGCCAAGAACCCGGGGTAGGGGCCAAAAACATTCAGTACTTC; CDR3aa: CASSQEPGVGAKNIQYF